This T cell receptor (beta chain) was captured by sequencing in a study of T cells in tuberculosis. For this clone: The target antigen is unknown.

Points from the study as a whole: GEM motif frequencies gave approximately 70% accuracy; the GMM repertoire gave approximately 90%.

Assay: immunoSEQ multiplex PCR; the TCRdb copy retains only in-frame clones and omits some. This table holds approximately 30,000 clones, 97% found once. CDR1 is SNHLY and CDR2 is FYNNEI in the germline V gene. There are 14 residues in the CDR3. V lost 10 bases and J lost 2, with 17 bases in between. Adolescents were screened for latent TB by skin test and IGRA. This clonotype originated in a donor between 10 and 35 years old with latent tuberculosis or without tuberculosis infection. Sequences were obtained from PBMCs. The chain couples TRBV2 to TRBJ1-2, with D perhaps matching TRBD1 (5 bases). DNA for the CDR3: TGTGCCACCGCCCAAAGGGGATACAACTATGGCTACACCTTC. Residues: CATAQRGYNYGYTF.